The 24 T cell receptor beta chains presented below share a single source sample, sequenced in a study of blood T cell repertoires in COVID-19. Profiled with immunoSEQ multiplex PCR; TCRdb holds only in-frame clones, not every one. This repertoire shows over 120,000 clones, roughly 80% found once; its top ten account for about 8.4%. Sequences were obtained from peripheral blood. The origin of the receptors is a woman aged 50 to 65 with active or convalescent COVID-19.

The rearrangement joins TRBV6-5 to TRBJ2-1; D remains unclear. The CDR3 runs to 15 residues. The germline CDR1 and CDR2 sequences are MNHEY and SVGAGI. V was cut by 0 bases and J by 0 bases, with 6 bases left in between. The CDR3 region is CASSYSRRSYNEQFF. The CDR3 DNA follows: TGTGCCAGCAGTTACTCGCGCCGCTCCTACAATGAGCAGTTCTTC.

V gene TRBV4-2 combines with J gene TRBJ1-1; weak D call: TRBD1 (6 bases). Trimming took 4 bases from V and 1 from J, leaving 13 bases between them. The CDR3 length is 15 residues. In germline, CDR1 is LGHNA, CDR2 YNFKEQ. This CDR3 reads CASSPRAGENTEAFF. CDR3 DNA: TGTGCCAGCAGCCCTAGGGCAGGGGAGAACACTGAAGCTTTCTTT.

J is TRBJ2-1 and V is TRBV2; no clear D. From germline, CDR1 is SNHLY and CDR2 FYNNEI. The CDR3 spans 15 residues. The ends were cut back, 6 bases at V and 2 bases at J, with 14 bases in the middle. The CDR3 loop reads CASRPEYSPYNEQFF. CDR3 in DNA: TGTGCCAGCAGACCGGAGTATAGCCCCTACAATGAGCAGTTCTTC.

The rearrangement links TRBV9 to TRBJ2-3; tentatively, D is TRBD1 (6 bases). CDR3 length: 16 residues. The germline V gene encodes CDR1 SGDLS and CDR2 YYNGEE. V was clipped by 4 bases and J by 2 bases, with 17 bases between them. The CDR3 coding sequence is TGTGCCAGCAGCTCGTACAGGGCAGCCTACACAGATACGCAGTATTTT. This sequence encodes CASSSYRAAYTDTQYF. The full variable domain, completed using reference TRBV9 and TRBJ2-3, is DSGVTQTPKHLITATGQRVTLRCSPRSGDLSVYWYQQSLDQGLQFLIQYYNGEERAKGNILERFSAQQFPDLHSELNLSSLELGDSALYFCASSSYRAAYTDTQYFGPGTRLTVL.

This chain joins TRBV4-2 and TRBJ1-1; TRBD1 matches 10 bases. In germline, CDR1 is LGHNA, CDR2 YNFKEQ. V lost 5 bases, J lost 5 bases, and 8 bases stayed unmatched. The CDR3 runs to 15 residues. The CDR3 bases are TGTGCCAGCAGCGAATGGACAGGGGGAGAAACTGAAGCTTTCTTT. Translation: CASSEWTGGETEAFF.

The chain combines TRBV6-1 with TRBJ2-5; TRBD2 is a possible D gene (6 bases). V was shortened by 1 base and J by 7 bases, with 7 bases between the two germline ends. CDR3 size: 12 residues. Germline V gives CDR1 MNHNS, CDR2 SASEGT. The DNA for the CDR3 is TGTGCCAGCAGTGAAGTGCGGGGGACCCAGTACTTC. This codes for CASSEVRGTQYF.

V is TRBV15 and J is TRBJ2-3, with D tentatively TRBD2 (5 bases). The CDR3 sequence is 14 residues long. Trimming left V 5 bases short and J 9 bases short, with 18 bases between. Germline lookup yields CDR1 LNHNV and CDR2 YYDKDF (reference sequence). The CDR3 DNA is TGTGCCACCAGCGCCGGGTGGGAGTCGGGGACGCAGTATTTT. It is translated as CATSAGWESGTQYF.

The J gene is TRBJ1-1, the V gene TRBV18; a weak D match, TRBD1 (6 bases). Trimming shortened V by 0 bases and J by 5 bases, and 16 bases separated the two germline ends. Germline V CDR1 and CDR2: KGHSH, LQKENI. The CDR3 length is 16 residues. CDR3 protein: CASSPPGRGRGTEAFF. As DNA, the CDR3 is TGTGCCAGCTCACCACCGGGGAGGGGGAGAGGAACTGAAGCTTTCTTT.

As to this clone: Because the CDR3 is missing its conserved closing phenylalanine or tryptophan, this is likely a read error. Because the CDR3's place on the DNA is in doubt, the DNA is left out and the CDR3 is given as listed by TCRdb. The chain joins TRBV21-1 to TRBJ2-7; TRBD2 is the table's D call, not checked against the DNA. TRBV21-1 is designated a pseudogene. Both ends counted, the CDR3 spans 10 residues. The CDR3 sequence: CATTVGSGIY.

The chain's CDR3 is CASSLQRGGEETQYF. The CDR3 DNA sequence: TGTGCCAGCAGCTTACAGCGGGGGGGCGAAGAGACCCAGTACTTC. The chain employs TRBV7-2 and TRBJ2-5, with TRBD2 identical over 10 bases. The CDR3 contains 15 residues. The junction had 3 bases not matched to a gene; V was cut back by 2 bases and J by 3 bases. The germline V gene has CDR1 SGHTA and CDR2 FQGNSA.

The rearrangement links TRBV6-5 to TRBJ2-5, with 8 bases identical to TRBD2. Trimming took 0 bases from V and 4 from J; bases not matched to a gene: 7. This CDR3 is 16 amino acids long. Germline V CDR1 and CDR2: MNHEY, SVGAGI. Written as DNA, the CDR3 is TGTGCCAGCAGTTACTCGTCGGGGGGGGGCGCAGAGACCCAGTACTTC. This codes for CASSYSSGGGAETQYF.

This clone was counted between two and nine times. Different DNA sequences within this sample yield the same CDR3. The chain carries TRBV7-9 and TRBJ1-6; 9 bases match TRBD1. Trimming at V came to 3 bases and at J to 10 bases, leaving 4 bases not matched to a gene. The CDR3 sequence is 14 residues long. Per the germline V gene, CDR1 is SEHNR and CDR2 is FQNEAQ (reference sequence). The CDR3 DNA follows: TGTGCCAGCAGCTTCCCGGGACAGGGCTCACCCCTCCACTTT. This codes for CASSFPGQGSPLHF.

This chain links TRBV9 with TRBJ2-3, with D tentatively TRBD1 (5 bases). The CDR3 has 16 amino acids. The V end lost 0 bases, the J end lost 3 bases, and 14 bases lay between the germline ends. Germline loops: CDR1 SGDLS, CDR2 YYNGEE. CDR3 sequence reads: CASSVEAGHATDTQYF. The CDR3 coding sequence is TGTGCCAGCAGCGTAGAGGCAGGGCATGCGACAGATACGCAGTATTTT.

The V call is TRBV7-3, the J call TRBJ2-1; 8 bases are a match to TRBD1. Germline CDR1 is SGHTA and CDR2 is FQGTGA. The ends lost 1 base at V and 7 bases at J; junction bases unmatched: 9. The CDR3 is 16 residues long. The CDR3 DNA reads TGTGCCAGCAGCTTAAGACGGACTACAGGGGGGAATGAGCAGTTCTTC. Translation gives CASSLRRTTGGNEQFF.

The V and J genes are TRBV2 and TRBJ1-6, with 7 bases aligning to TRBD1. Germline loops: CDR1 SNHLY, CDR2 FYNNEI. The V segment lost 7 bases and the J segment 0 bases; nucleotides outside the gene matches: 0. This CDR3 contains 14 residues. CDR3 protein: CASKGASYNSPLHF. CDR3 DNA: TGTGCCAGCAAGGGGGCCTCCTATAATTCACCCCTCCACTTT. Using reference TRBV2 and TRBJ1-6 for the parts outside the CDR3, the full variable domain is EPEVTQTPSHQVTQMGQEVILRCVPISNHLYFYWYRQILGQKVEFLVSFYNNEISEKSEIFDDQFSVERPDGSNFTLKIRSTKLEDSAMYFCASKGASYNSPLHFGNGTRLTVT.

CDR3 bases: TGTGCCAGCAGGCCGACGACAGGGATCACAATGAAAGCTTTCTTT. This codes for CASRPTTGITMKAFF. This sequence joins TRBV27 and TRBJ1-1; TRBD1 agrees at 7 bases. With 6 bases clipped from V and 9 bases from J, the junction kept 16 bases outside the gene matches. The CDR3 has 15 amino acids. Germline CDR1 reads MNHEY; CDR2 reads SMNVEV (reference sequence).

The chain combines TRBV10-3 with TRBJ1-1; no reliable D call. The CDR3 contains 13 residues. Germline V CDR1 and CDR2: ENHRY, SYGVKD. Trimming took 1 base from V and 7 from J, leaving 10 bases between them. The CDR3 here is CAISEWGVGEAFF. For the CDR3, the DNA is TGTGCCATCAGTGAGTGGGGAGTAGGTGAAGCTTTCTTT.

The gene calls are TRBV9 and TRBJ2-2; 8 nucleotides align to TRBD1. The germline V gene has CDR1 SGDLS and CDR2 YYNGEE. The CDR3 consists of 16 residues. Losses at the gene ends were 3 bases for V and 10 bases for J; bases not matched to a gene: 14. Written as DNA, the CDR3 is TGTGCCAGCAGCGAGGGGGACAGGCGGGGACCCGAGGAGCTGTTTTTT. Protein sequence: CASSEGDRRGPEELFF.

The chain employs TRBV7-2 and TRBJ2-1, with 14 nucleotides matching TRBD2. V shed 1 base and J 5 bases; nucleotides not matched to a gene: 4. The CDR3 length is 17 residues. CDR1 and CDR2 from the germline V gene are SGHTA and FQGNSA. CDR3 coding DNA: TGTGCCAGCAGCTTAGTTGCGGGACTAGCGGGAGACAATGAGCAGTTCTTC. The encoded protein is CASSLVAGLAGDNEQFF.

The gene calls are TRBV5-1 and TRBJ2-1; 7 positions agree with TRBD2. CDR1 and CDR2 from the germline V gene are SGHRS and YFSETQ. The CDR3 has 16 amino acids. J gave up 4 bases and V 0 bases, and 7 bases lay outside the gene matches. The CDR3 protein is CASSLDSSGGYNEQFF. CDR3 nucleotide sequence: TGCGCCAGCAGCTTGGATTCGTCGGGGGGATACAATGAGCAGTTCTTC.

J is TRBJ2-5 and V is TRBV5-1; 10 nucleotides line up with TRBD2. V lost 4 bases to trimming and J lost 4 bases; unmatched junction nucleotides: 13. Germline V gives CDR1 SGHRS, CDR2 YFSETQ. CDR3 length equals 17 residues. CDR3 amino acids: CASSHGSSGRTRETQYF. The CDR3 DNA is TGCGCCAGCAGCCATGGGTCTAGCGGGAGAACTCGAGAGACCCAGTACTTC.

CDR3 DNA: TGTGCCTGGAGTGTAATAGAATATGGCTACACCTTC. It yields the protein CAWSVIEYGYTF. This sequence joins TRBV30 and TRBJ1-2; D gene uncertain. Germline assignment: CDR1 GTSNPN and CDR2 SVGIG (reference sequence). The CDR3 consists of 12 residues. Trimming cost V 0 bases and J 5 bases, with 7 bases left between them.

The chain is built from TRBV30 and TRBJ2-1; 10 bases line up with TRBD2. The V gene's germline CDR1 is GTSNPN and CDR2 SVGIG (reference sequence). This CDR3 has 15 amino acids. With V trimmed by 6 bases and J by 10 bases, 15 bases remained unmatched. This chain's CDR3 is CACWGPSGGAREQFF. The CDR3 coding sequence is TGTGCCTGTTGGGGACCAAGCGGGGGGGCTCGGGAGCAGTTCTTC.

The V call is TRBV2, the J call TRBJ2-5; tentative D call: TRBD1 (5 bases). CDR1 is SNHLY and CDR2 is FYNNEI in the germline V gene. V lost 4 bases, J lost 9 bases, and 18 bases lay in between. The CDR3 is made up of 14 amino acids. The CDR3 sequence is CASSVQGSQAAQYF. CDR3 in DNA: TGTGCCAGCAGTGTCCAGGGATCCCAGGCGGCCCAGTACTTC.